This TCR beta chain was captured by sequencing in a study of OX40 agonist ivuxolimab in advanced cancers. In terms of the full investigation: Ivuxolimab was an agonistic, fully human IgG2 monoclonal antibody directed against OX40 (CD134), a costimulatory receptor. Partial responses occurred in three dose-escalation patients: two with cutaneous melanoma and one with hepatocellular carcinoma. The paper reports the monotherapy dose-escalation portion (N of about 52 patients) of the phase I ivuxolimab trial. The point of sequencing TCRbeta in the periphery was to test whether ivuxolimab changed TCR sequence diversity and drove clonal T-cell expansion. Among the roughly 50 dose-escalation patients, around 19 had hepatocellular carcinoma, roughly 15 melanoma, 9 renal cell carcinoma and 9 head and neck cancer. Prior anti-PD-1, anti-PD-L1 or anti-CTLA-4 therapy was permitted, and approximately 41% of dose-escalation patients had received checkpoint inhibitors. In the dose-escalation cohort, roughly four fifths of patients were male, and the mean age was roughly 60 years, with a range of roughly 20 to 80. Intravenous ivuxolimab was administered to patients every 2 weeks at six dose levels: 0.01, 0.1, 0.3, 1.5, 3 and 10 mg/kg. The investigation overall reported the following: In partial responders in the 0.1-3.0 mg/kg groups, normalized peripheral clonal expansion was found to be among the lowest, especially among CD8+ T cells. At doses of 0.1 to 3.0 mg/kg, clonal expansion of both CD4+ and CD8+ T cells in blood was seen between baseline and week 6. After ivuxolimab, more expanded clones were found on average in CD8+ T cells than in CD4+ T cells. Low levels of normalized T-cell clonal expansion were also seen in some nonresponding patients. The antigen specificity of the peripheral T cells that underwent clonal expansion was not determined.

The trial excluded patients who had a history of autoimmune disease or were on systemic immunosuppression. In every dose cohort, peripheral blood was drawn for TCR sequencing at baseline, cycle 4 day 1, and cycle 7 day 1. Samples came from an open-label, multicenter, first-in-human phase I dose-escalation trial of ivuxolimab. Adults with locally advanced or metastatic melanoma, renal cell, hepatocellular, or head and neck squamous cell carcinoma were enrolled in the trial. Before TCR sequencing, CD4+ T cells and CD8+ T cells from peripheral blood were sorted into separate populations. Points on this clone: No cognate antigen has been identified for it. It has no much larger one-base neighbor in the sample; base qualities were not kept.

Genomic DNA was extracted from sorted cells for sequencing of the TCRbeta CDR3 region. The immunoSEQ Assay was used to sequence the TCRbeta CDR3 regions. TCRdb carries this immuneACCESS record with in-frame sequences only. Its versions omit some clonotypes, under half of them owing to an unresolved V gene in the studies checked, with the rest unexplained. In this sample the table shows tens of thousands of clones, just under 90% of which occur a single time. 9.5% to 13% of the sample comes from the top ten. This specimen was CD4+ or CD8+ T cells sorted from blood, taken in a trial of the OX40 agonist ivuxolimab. The sequence was obtained from an adult with an advanced solid tumor such as melanoma, head and neck, liver or kidney cancer.

At the DNA level, the sequence is TGTGCCAGCAGCTTAGAGGGTCGCTCCTACAATGAGCAGTTCTTC. This sequence encodes CASSLEGRSYNEQFF. The rearrangement joined TRBV13 to TRBJ2-1, with the D gene call left open. CDR1 and CDR2 are read off the germline V gene (reference sequence) as PRHDT and FYEKMQ. The CDR3 numbers 15 residues from cysteine through phenylalanine. Only the CDR3 region is kept as DNA, spanning 45 bases read in frame from base 1. At the junction V is shortened by 1 base and J by 0 bases, with 7 bases in between.